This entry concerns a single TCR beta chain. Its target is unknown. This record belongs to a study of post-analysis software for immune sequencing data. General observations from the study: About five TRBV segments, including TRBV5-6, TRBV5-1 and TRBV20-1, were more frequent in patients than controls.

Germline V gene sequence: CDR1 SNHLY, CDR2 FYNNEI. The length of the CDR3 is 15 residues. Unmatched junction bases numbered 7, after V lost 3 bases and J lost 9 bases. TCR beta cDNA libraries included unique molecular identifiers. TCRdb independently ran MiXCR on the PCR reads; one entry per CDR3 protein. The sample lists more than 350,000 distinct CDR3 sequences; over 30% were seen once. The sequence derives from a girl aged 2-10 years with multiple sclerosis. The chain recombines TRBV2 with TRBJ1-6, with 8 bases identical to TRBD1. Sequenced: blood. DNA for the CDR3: TGTGCCAGCAGTGAGCGGCAGGGGGCTATTTCACCCCTCCACTTT. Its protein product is CASSERQGAISPLHF.